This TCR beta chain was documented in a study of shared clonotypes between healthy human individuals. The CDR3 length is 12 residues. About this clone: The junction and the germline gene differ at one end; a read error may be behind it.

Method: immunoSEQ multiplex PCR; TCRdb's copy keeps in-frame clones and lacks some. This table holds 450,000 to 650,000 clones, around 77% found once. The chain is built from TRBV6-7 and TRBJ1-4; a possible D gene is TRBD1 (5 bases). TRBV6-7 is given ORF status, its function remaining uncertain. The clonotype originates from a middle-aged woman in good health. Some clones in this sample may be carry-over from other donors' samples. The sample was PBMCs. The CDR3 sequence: CASSHQDSLEGF. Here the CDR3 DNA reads TGTGCCAGCAGTCACCAAGACAGTCTAGAGGGTTTT.